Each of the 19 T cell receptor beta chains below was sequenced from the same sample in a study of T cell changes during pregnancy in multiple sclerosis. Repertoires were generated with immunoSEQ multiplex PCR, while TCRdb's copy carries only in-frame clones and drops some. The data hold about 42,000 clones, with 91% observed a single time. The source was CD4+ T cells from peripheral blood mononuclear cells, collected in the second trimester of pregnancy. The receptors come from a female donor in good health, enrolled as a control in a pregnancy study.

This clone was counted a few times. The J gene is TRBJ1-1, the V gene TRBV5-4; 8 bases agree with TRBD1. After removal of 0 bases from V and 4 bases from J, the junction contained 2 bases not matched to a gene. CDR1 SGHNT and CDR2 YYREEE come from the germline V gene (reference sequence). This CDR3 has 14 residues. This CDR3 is CASSLAGGGTEAFF. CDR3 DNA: TGTGCCAGCAGCTTGGCAGGGGGCGGCACTGAAGCTTTCTTT.

CDR3 in amino acids: CAFWREGNDGYTF. CDR3 DNA: TGTGCCTTTTGGAGGGAAGGCAACGATGGCTACACCTTC. The rearrangement joins TRBV27 to TRBJ1-2, with unresolved D. Germline V gene lookup returns CDR1 MNHEY and CDR2 SMNVEV (reference sequence). The V gene lost 11 bases and the J gene lost 6 bases, with 19 bases spanning the gap. There are 13 residues in the CDR3.

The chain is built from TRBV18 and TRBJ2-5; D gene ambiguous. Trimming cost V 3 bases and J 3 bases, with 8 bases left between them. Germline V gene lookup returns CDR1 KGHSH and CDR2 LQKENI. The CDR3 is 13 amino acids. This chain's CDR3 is CASSPRLEETQYF. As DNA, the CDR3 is TGTGCCAGCTCACCTAGACTCGAAGAGACCCAGTACTTC.

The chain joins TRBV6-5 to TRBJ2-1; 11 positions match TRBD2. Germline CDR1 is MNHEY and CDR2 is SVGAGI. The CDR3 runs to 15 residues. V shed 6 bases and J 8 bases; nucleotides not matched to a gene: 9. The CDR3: CASRRTSGGWHEQFF. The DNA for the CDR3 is TGTGCCAGCAGACGCACTAGCGGGGGATGGCATGAGCAGTTCTTC.

The CDR3 loop reads CAVQGLDTQYF. The CDR3 coding sequence is TGTGCCGTACAGGGGTTAGATACGCAGTATTTT. The V gene is TRBV10-3, the J gene TRBJ2-3; 7 nucleotides agree with TRBD1. The V gene's germline CDR1 is ENHRY and CDR2 SYGVKD. The V and J ends lost 11 bases and 5 bases, in that order; junction bases with no gene match: 4. CDR3 length equals 11 residues.

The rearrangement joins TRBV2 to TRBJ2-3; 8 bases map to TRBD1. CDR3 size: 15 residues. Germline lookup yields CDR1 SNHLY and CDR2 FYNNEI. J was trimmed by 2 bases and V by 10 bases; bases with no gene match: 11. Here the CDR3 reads CANRGTGFPTDTQYF. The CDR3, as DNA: TGTGCCAACCGCGGGACAGGATTCCCCACAGATACGCAGTATTTT.

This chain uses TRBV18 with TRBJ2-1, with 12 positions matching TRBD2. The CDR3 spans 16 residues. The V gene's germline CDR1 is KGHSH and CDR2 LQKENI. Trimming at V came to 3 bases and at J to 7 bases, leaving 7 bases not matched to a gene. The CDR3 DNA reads TGTGCCAGCTCACCCACCGGGACTAGCGGGCCTAATGAGCAGTTCTTC. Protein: CASSPTGTSGPNEQFF.

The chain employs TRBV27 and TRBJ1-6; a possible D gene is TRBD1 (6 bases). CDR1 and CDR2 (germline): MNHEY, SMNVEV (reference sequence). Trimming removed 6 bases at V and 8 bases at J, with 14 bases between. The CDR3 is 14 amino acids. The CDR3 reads CASRSGGHDSPLHF. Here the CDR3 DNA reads TGTGCCAGCAGAAGCGGGGGGCACGATTCACCCCTCCACTTT.

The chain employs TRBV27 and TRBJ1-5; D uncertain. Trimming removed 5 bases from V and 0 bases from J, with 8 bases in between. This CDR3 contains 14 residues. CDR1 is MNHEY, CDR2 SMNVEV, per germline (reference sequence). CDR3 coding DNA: TGTGCCAGCAGTCCCACACGTAGCAATCAGCCCCAGCATTTT. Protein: CASSPTRSNQPQHF.

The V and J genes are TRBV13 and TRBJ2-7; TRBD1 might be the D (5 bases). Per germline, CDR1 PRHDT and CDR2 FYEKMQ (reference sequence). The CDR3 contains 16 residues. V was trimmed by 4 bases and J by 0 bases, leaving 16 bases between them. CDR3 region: CASSYSDRMSSYEQYF. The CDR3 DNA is TGTGCCAGCAGCTACTCAGACAGAATGAGCTCCTACGAGCAGTACTTC.

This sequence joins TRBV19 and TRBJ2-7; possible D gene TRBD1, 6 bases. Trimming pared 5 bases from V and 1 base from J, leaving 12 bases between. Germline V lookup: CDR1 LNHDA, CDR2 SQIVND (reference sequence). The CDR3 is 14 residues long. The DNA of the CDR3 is TGTGCCAGTAGTCCCGGGACATGGTCCTACGAGCAGTACTTC. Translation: CASSPGTWSYEQYF.

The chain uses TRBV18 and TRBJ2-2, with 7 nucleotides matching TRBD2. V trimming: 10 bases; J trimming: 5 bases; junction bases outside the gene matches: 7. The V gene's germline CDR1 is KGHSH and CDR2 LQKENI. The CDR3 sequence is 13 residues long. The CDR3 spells CATSAGYTGELFF. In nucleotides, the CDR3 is TGTGCCACGTCAGCGGGATATACCGGGGAGCTGTTTTTT.

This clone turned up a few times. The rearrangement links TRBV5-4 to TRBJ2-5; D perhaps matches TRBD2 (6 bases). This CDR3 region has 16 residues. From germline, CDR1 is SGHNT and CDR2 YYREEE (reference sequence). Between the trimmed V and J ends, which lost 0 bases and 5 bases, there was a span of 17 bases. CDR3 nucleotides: TGTGCCAGCAGCTTGGCCCCCTTGGGGACTGGGGAGACCCAGTACTTC. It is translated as CASSLAPLGTGETQYF. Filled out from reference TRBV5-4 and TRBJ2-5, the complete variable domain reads ETGVTQSPTHLIKTRGQQVTLRCSSQSGHNTVSWYQQALGQGPQFIFQYYREEENGRGNFPPRFSGLQFPNYSSELNVNALELDDSALYLCASSLAPLGTGETQYFGPGTRLLVL.

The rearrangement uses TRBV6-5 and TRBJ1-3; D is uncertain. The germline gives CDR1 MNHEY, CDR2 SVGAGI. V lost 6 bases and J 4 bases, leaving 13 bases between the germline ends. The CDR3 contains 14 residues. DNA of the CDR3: TGTGCCAGCAGCCCACAAGTTCCGGGAAACACCATATATTTT. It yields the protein CASSPQVPGNTIYF.

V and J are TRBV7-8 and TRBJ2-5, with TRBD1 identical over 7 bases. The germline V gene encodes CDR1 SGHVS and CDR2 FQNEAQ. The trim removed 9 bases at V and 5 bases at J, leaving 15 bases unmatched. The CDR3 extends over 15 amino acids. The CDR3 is CASSPGGSPWETQYF. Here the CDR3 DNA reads TGTGCCAGTAGCCCAGGGGGTTCGCCTTGGGAGACCCAGTACTTC. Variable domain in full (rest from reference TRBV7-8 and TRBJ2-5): GAGVSQSPRYKVAKRGQDVALRCDPISGHVSLFWYQQALGQGPEFLTYFQNEAQLDKSGLPSDRFFAERPEGSVSTLKIQRTQQEDSAVYLCASSPGGSPWETQYFGPGTRLLVL.

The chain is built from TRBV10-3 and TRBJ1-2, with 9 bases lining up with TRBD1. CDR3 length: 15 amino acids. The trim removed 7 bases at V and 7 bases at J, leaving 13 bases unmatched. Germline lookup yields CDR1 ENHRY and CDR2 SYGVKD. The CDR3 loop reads CAITSDPRQGVGYTF. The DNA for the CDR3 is TGTGCCATCACTTCAGACCCGAGACAGGGGGTTGGCTACACCTTC.

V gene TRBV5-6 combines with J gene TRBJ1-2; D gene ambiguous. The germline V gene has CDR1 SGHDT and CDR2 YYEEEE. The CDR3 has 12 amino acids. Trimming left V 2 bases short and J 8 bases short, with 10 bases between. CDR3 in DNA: TGTGCCAGCAGCTTTTTGGTGCGGGGCTACACCTTC. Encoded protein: CASSFLVRGYTF.

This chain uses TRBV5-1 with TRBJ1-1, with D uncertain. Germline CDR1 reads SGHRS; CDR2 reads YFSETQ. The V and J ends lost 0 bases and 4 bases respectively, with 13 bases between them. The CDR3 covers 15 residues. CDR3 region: CASSLGEGRSTEAFF. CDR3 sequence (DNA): TGCGCCAGCAGCTTGGGTGAGGGTAGAAGCACTGAAGCTTTCTTT.

CDR3 DNA sequence: TGTGCCAGCAGCTCAGGGACTAGCGGTTCCTACGAGCAGTACTTC. It translates to CASSSGTSGSYEQYF. The genes are TRBV11-2 and TRBJ2-7; 11 bases align to TRBD2. J gave up 1 base and V 4 bases, and 3 bases lay outside the gene matches. Germline V lookup: CDR1 SGHAT, CDR2 FQNNGV. The CDR3 has 15 amino acids.